This T cell receptor beta chain derives from a study of beta chain features in type 1 diabetes. As every portion of the isolated RNA was reverse transcribed, the sequencing read expressed TCRB transcripts. The average read count of naive, central memory and regulatory T cell samples was about 3.57 million. Assay used: immunoSEQ multiplex PCR; TCRdb lists only in-frame clones, some missing. Altogether about 250,000 clones are present, around an eighth being singletons, with the ten largest covering roughly 0.028%. Trimming took 5 bases from V and 12 from J, leaving 20 bases between them. The CDR3 length is 14 residues. Germline V lookup: CDR1 SEHNR, CDR2 FQNEAQ (reference sequence).

This sequence was found in a middle-aged woman in good health. The sequencing input was naive CD4+ T cells from blood. The chain couples TRBV7-9 to TRBJ2-1, with a weak D call TRBD2 (6 bases). The CDR3: CASSQTGAAGGQFF. The CDR3 nucleotides are TGTGCCAGCAGCCAGACCGGGGCCGCCGGGGGGCAGTTCTTC.